The rows below give T cell receptor beta chains drawn from one sample of a study of T cell repertoires in cytomegalovirus infection. A single record per CDR3 protein comes from TCRdb applying MiXCR to the reads. The repertoire holds hundreds of thousands of distinct CDR3 sequences, with around 9.1% as singletons. The specimen was PBMCs. The receptor set was obtained from a human donor in good health (CMV status not recorded). Some clones in this sample may be carry-over from other donors' samples. Each CDR3 is given with its conserved first and last residue. A D gene is named only where the DNA matches it firmly. Clone size is stated in some rows and not others, as once, few, many or a class when expanded.

D,V,size,J,DNA,CDR3
-,TRBV6-1,many,TRBJ2-3,TGTGCCAGCATCAGCACGCATCTAGCCAGCACAGATACGCAGTATTTT,CASISTHLASTDTQYF
-,TRBV12-3/TRBV12-4,many,TRBJ2-3,TGTGCCAGCAGTTGGAATAGCGGAGATACGCAGTATTTT,CASSWNSGDTQYF
TRBD2,TRBV12-3/TRBV12-4,many,TRBJ2-5,TGTGCCAGCAGCCCGGGGGGAACCCTCCAAGAGACCCAGTACTTC,CASSPGGTLQETQYF
-,TRBV27,many,TRBJ2-1,TGTGCCAGCAGGAGAGGGTACAATGAGCAGTTCTTC,CASRRGYNEQFF
-,TRBV18,-,TRBJ2-1,TGTGCCAGCTCAGAGGGGGACGCCTACAATGAGCAGTTCTTC,CASSEGDAYNEQFF
-,TRBV27,many,TRBJ1-1,TGTGCCAGCAGTTTATCGGTCAAGGGGACTGAAGCTTTCTTT,CASSLSVKGTEAFF
-,TRBV14,many,TRBJ1-6,TGTGCCAGCAGACAGGTGGATAATTCACCCCTCCACTTT,CASRQVDNSPLHF
TRBD1,TRBV25-1,many,TRBJ1-1,TGTGCCACAACCGGCAGGACAGGGGTCACTGAAGCTTTCTTT,CATTGRTGVTEAFF
-,TRBV7-2,many,TRBJ2-1,TGTGCCAGCATCCTAGGGGCGGGGAAGGATGAGCAGTTCTTC,CASILGAGKDEQFF
TRBD2,TRBV20-1,many,TRBJ2-7,TGCAGTGCTGGGACTAGCGGGGGACGTTGGAAGGGTTACGAGCAGTACTTC,CSAGTSGGRWKGYEQYF
-,TRBV2,-,TRBJ2-1,TGTGCCAGCAGTCAGGGGTCGAGAGGGAATGAGCAGTTCTTC,CASSQGSRGNEQFF
-,TRBV20-1,many,TRBJ2-5,TGCAGTGCTCCCGTTACAAACCAAGAGACCCAGTACTTC,CSAPVTNQETQYF
TRBD2,TRBV7-2,many,TRBJ2-7,TGTGCCAGCAGCTTACGGTTTGCTAGCGGGGGAATGGAGCAGTACTTC,CASSLRFASGGMEQYF
-,TRBV7-2,many,TRBJ1-6,TGTGCCAGCAGCTCGGACTCATATAATTCACCCCTCCACTTT,CASSSDSYNSPLHF
-,TRBV6-2/TRBV6-3,many,TRBJ2-1,TGTGCCAGCATTATGAAGATGGACAGGGTCGGGGGGGCCTACAATGAGCAGTTCTTC,CASIMKMDRVGGAYNEQFF
-,TRBV13,-,TRBJ2-7,TGTGCCAGCAGCTTTGTACGATCCTACGAGCAGTACTTC,CASSFVRSYEQYF
TRBD1,TRBV18,many,TRBJ2-7,TGTGCCAGCTCACCAAGGAGCCTAGGACAGGGCGCCTACGAGCAGTACTTC,CASSPRSLGQGAYEQYF
-,TRBV28,many,TRBJ2-5,TGTGCCAGCAGTGGCCGGACATGGGAGACCCAGTACTTC,CASSGRTWETQYF
TRBD1,TRBV6-2/TRBV6-3,many,TRBJ1-5,TGTGCCAGCAGCCCCGACAGGGCGTCAGTCAATCAGCCCCAGCATTTT,CASSPDRASVNQPQHF
-,TRBV20-1,-,TRBJ1-4,TGCAGTGCTAGAGGGATAGGGGCAAACTCAGCAACTAATGAAAAACTGTTTTTT,CSARGIGANSATNEKLFF
-,TRBV19,-,TRBJ2-2,TGTGCCAGTAGTACCGGACAGACTAACACCGGGGAGCTGTTTTTT,CASSTGQTNTGELFF
TRBD1,TRBV10-3,few,TRBJ2-7,TGTGCCATCAGTGAGACGGGACAGGGAACCGAGCAGTACTTC,CAISETGQGTEQYF
-,TRBV28,many,TRBJ2-1,TGTGCCAGCAGTTTAACAGGGACGTCCGAGAAGGATGAGCAGTTCTTC,CASSLTGTSEKDEQFF
TRBD1,TRBV20-1,many,TRBJ2-7,TGCAGTGCTAGCCGGGACAGTAAATCCTACGAGCAGTACTTC,CSASRDSKSYEQYF
-,TRBV23-1,few,TRBJ2-3,TGCGCCAGCAAAACGGGGGATACGCAGTATTTT,CASKTGDTQYF
-,TRBV5-5,many,TRBJ2-1,TGTGCCAGCAGCTTGGTGCTGAGCTCCTACAATGAGCAGTTCTTC,CASSLVLSSYNEQFF
TRBD2,TRBV12-3/TRBV12-4,-,TRBJ2-5,TGTGCCAGCAGCGACCTGGGGGGGCAAGAGACCCAGTACTTC,CASSDLGGQETQYF
-,TRBV6-5,few,TRBJ2-6,TGTGCCAGCAGTTACTCGGCGGTCTTGAGGGGCACTGGGGCCAACGTCCTGACTTTC,CASSYSAVLRGTGANVLTF
-,TRBV7-9,many,TRBJ2-1,TGTGCCAGCAGCCGAACAATCTTGGCCCCTTACAATGAGCAGTTCTTC,CASSRTILAPYNEQFF
-,TRBV20-1,-,TRBJ1-6,TGCAGTGCCCCCCGAGGACTTAATTCACCCCTCCACTTT,CSAPRGLNSPLHF
-,TRBV6-1,many,TRBJ1-5,TGTGCCACCCTCCGGGGTACCTGGGAACCCCAGCATTTT,CATLRGTWEPQHF
-,TRBV12-3/TRBV12-4,many,TRBJ2-1,TGTGCCAGCAAATCAGGGCGGAATAGCTATGAGCAGTTCTTC,CASKSGRNSYEQFF
TRBD1,TRBV19,many,TRBJ1-2,TGTGCCAGTACCTCGGGACAGGGAGGGGGCTACACCTTC,CASTSGQGGGYTF
-,TRBV20-1,-,TRBJ1-3,TGCAGTGCTAGAAATGGAAACACCATATATTTT,CSARNGNTIYF
-,TRBV20-1,many,TRBJ1-4,TGCAGTGCTAGACACGTGACGCGGAGTGAACTGTTTTTT,CSARHVTRSELFF
TRBD1,TRBV3-1,-,TRBJ1-1,TGTGCCAGCAGCCAACAAAGGACAGGGGTCACTGAAGCTTTCTTT,CASSQQRTGVTEAFF
-,TRBV3-1,few,TRBJ1-2,TGTGCCAGCAGCCAAGATTGGCCAGTGAACTATGGCTACACCTTC,CASSQDWPVNYGYTF
-,TRBV6-1,many,TRBJ2-2,TGTGCCAGCAGTGAAGTGGGGAACACCGGGGAGCTGTTTTTT,CASSEVGNTGELFF
-,TRBV29-1,many,TRBJ2-1,TGCAGCGTCCGAGCGGCAGGGAATGAGCAGTTCTTC,CSVRAAGNEQFF
-,TRBV29-1,few,TRBJ2-1,TGCAGCGCGTTGAAAATTGACAGGAACAATGAGCAGTTCTTC,CSALKIDRNNEQFF
-,TRBV14,many,TRBJ2-3,TGTGCCAGCAGCCAAGATAGGACACGCACAGATACGCAGTATTTT,CASSQDRTRTDTQYF
-,TRBV6-2/TRBV6-3,few,TRBJ2-4,TGTGCCAGCAGCTATGGTGGATCCGGAAACATTCAGTACTTC,CASSYGGSGNIQYF
-,TRBV6-5,few,TRBJ1-3,TGTGCCAGCAGACCCCAGGGGCAAGGAGGCACCATATATTTT,CASRPQGQGGTIYF
TRBD1,TRBV6-2/TRBV6-3,few,TRBJ1-4,TGTGCCAGCAGCTCGGGACAGGACGGCGAAAAACTGTTTTTT,CASSSGQDGEKLFF
-,TRBV29-1,many,TRBJ1-5,TGCAGCGTTCAGGGAGGTAACAGCAATCAGCCCCAGCATTTT,CSVQGGNSNQPQHF
TRBD1,TRBV6-6,many,TRBJ2-7,TGTGCCACCAGCGGACAGGACTTCTACGAGCAGTACTTC,CATSGQDFYEQYF
-,TRBV4-1,-,TRBJ2-1,TGCGCCAGCAGCCAAGATCTAGAATCCTACAATGAGCAGTTCTTC,CASSQDLESYNEQFF
TRBD2,TRBV29-1,-,TRBJ2-1,TGCAGCGTTGTGCGGGGGGGCCCCAATGAGCAGTTCTTC,CSVVRGGPNEQFF
TRBD1,TRBV19,-,TRBJ2-2,TGTGCCAGTAGTCCGGACAGGGTGGGAGAAGACACCGGGGAGCTGTTTTTT,CASSPDRVGEDTGELFF
TRBD2,TRBV7-9,many,TRBJ2-2,TGTGCCAGCAGCTCGGCTAGCGGGGGAAACACCGGGGAGCTGTTTTTT,CASSSASGGNTGELFF